The TCR beta chain under discussion was sequenced for a study of cytotoxic CD8 clonotypes in ibrutinib-treated CLL. The germline gives CDR1 SGHRS, CDR2 YFSETQ. The CDR3 spans 15 residues. Between the trimmed V and J ends, which lost 6 bases and 4 bases, there was a span of 18 bases. Depths of 1 in 200,000 to 1 in 1 million T cells were the sequencing target. Sequenced by immunoSEQ multiplex PCR; TCRdb stores in-frame clones only, minus some. Here the sample spans approximately 190,000 clones, 79% being singletons. J is TRBJ2-3 and V is TRBV5-1; D perhaps matches TRBD2 (5 bases). Here the sequenced sample was PBMCs, taken after 12 months of ibrutinib treatment. This receptor was obtained from a human donor with chronic lymphocytic leukemia. The CDR3 loop reads CASTLTPFGADTQYF. The CDR3 DNA sequence: TGCGCCAGCACCTTAACTCCCTTCGGGGCAGATACGCAGTATTTT.